The next 3 T cell receptor delta chains were all read from a single sample in a study of γδ T cells in repeated Plasmodium falciparum infection. TCRdb reprocessed the multiplex PCR reads through CATT. The sample includes roughly 86,000 delta-chain clones, 1.4% of them seen just once. Gammadelta T cells were flow-sorted from PBMC into Vgamma9/Vdelta2+ and Vdelta2-negative populations for bulk analysis. Input material: gamma-delta T cells from blood. These receptors all stem from a pool of human donors (malaria-infected and uninfected, not separated).

The sample holds many counts of this clone. The chain carries TRDV1 and TRDJ1; D is possibly TRDD2 (6 bases). Germline V gene lookup returns CDR1 TSWWSYY and CDR2 QGS. Trimming took 2 bases from V and 0 from J, leaving 31 bases between them. This CDR3 region has 22 residues. The CDR3 protein is CALGEFYLLRFGPTPYTDKLIF. The CDR3 bases are TGTGCTCTTGGGGAATTTTACCTCCTACGTTTTGGGCCAACCCCTTACACCGATAAACTCATCTTT.

Note on this clone: The translation of this DNA and the TCRdb protein of a much larger clone differ at residue 5, probably owing to a read error; the protein shown here is translated from the DNA. V and J are TRDV1 and TRDJ1, with TRDD3 matching 9 bases. No J gene was available from TCRdb, and it was assigned here by a germline match of the DNA. The germline gives CDR1 TSWWSYY, CDR2 QGS. The CDR3 consists of 14 residues. The V segment lost 4 bases and the J segment 8 bases; nucleotides outside the gene matches: 8. The CDR3 loop reads CALGAQVLGEKLIF. The CDR3 DNA reads TGTGCTCTTGGGGCCCAGGTACTGGGGGAAAAACTCATCTTT.

This clone was observed at least ten times. This CDR3 reads CALGEIRSRGIRGTDKLIF. As DNA, the CDR3 is TGTGCTCTTGGGGAAATCCGAAGTCGGGGGATAAGGGGTACCGATAAACTCATCTTT. This sequence joins TRDV1 and TRDJ1, with TRDD3 matching over 8 bases. This CDR3 contains 19 residues. The germline V gene encodes CDR1 TSWWSYY and CDR2 QGS. V trimming: 2 bases; J trimming: 2 bases; junction bases outside the gene matches: 16.